The 28 T cell receptor beta chains listed next were all sequenced from one sample in a study of cytomegalovirus exposure and HLA in healthy donors. PCR used 60 Vbeta primers and 13 Jbeta primers. Repertoires were generated with immunoSEQ multiplex PCR, while TCRdb's copy carries only in-frame clones and drops some. The repertoire consists of roughly 180,000 clones, with approximately 72% occurring once and the leading ten covering around 2.4%. Sequences were obtained from PBMCs. These receptors were taken from a female donor in good health and CMV-seronegative.

This chain links TRBV7-9 with TRBJ1-4; TRBD1 matches at 7 bases. The V gene's germline CDR1 is SEHNR and CDR2 FQNEAQ (reference sequence). CDR3 length: 13 residues. The J segment lost 11 bases and the V segment lost 5 bases, leaving 8 bases of the junction unmatched. This CDR3 is CASSIGQAEKLFF. The CDR3 bases are TGTGCCAGCAGCATCGGACAGGCGGAGAAACTGTTTTTT.

The chain uses TRBV2 and TRBJ1-1; possibly TRBD1 for D (5 bases). The CDR3 runs 14 residues. V lost 3 bases and J 7 bases, leaving 15 bases between the germline ends. The germline gives CDR1 SNHLY, CDR2 FYNNEI. The CDR3, as DNA: TGTGCCAGCAGTGAGGCCCCTCGCGGGGGTGAAGCTTTCTTT. Amino acid sequence: CASSEAPRGGEAFF.

This chain joins TRBV28 and TRBJ1-2; TRBD1 matches at 10 bases. Trimming cost V 8 bases and J 7 bases; bases outside gene matches: 7. The CDR3 is made up of 13 amino acids. Germline lookup yields CDR1 MDHEN and CDR2 SYDVKM. The CDR3 loop reads CASVLGTGVGYTF. As DNA, the CDR3 is TGTGCCAGCGTCCTTGGGACAGGGGTTGGCTACACCTTC.

The CDR3 region is CASTRRGGVGPQHF. In DNA, the CDR3 is TGTGCCAGCACCCGCAGGGGCGGTGTTGGGCCCCAGCATTTT. The chain carries TRBV28 and TRBJ1-5; possible D gene TRBD1, 6 bases. CDR3 length: 14 residues. Between the trimmed V and J ends, which lost 7 bases and 9 bases, there was a span of 19 bases. Germline V CDR1 and CDR2: MDHEN, SYDVKM.

The V gene is TRBV19, the J gene TRBJ2-1, with TRBD2 matching 12 bases. The CDR3 is made up of 16 amino acids. CDR1 is LNHDA and CDR2 is SQIVND in the germline V gene (reference sequence). V lost 4 bases and J lost 6; bases outside the gene matches: 7. The DNA of the CDR3 is TGTGCCAGTAGTAGGAGAGGGACTAGCGGGCTCAATGAGCAGTTCTTC. Residues: CASSRRGTSGLNEQFF. The full variable domain, with the rest looked up from reference TRBV19 and TRBJ2-1, is DGGITQSPKYLFRKEGQNVTLSCEQNLNHDAMYWYRQDPGQGLRLIYYSQIVNDFQKGDIAEGYSVSREKKESFPLTVTSAQKNPTAFYLCASSRRGTSGLNEQFFGPGTRLTVL.

This chain joins TRBV7-9 and TRBJ2-2, with D possibly matching TRBD2 (6 bases). The CDR3 has 16 residues. Trimming took off 5 bases at V and 0 bases at J, with 13 bases between the two ends. Germline V gives CDR1 SEHNR, CDR2 FQNEAQ (reference sequence). Here the CDR3 DNA reads TGTGCCAGCAGCCCAACCGGGGGTACGAACACCGGGGAGCTGTTTTTT. Protein product: CASSPTGGTNTGELFF.

The chain employs TRBV6-1 and TRBJ1-1; D might be TRBD1 (5 bases). This CDR3 is built from 11 residues. The V end was cut by 4 bases, the J end by 11 bases, with 11 bases between. The germline V gene encodes CDR1 MNHNS and CDR2 SASEGT. In nucleotides, the CDR3 is TGTGCCAGCAGTGGGGGGGGAAGGGCTTTCTTT. Its translation is CASSGGGRAFF.

The J gene is TRBJ2-6, the V gene TRBV27; 7 bases line up with TRBD1. This CDR3 comprises 15 residues. Germline V lookup: CDR1 MNHEY, CDR2 SMNVEV (reference sequence). After removal of 8 bases from V and 4 bases from J, the junction contained 8 bases not matched to a gene. This chain's CDR3 is CASGLTGTGANVLTF. The CDR3 coding sequence is TGTGCCAGCGGATTGACAGGGACCGGGGCCAACGTCCTGACTTTC.

This clone has only one observation. The rearrangement links TRBV18 to TRBJ2-5; D is undetermined. V was clipped by 4 bases and J by 1 base, with 13 bases between them. The CDR3 extends over 15 amino acids. Germline V gene data show CDR1 as KGHSH and CDR2 as LQKENI. The CDR3 sequence: CASSLDTYPQETQYF. Written as DNA, the CDR3 is TGTGCCAGCTCACTAGATACTTACCCCCAAGAGACCCAGTACTTC.

The CDR3 here is CASSFSPITGSFNYGYTF. As DNA, the CDR3 is TGTGCCAGCAGCTTCTCCCCCATCACAGGATCCTTTAACTATGGCTACACCTTC. The chain combines TRBV7-9 with TRBJ1-2, with D maybe TRBD1 (5 bases). Germline V gene data show CDR1 as SEHNR and CDR2 as FQNEAQ (reference sequence). There are 18 residues in the CDR3. Trimming removed 3 bases at V and 1 base at J, with 21 bases between. The whole variable domain, remainder taken from reference TRBV7-9 and TRBJ1-2, is DTGVSQNPRHKITKRGQNVTFRCDPISEHNRLYWYRQTLGQGPEFLTYFQNEAQLEKSRLLSDRFSAERPKGSFSTLEIQRTEQGDSAMYLCASSFSPITGSFNYGYTFGSGTRLTVV.

This clone was counted between two and nine times. This sequence joins TRBV4-3 and TRBJ2-3; 9 bases agree with TRBD2. Trimming took 0 bases from V and 5 from J; bases not matched to a gene: 12. Germline V gene sequence: CDR1 LGHNA, CDR2 YSLEER. This CDR3 comprises 18 residues. The CDR3 here is CASSQDTLSRGGVDTQYF. CDR3 nucleotides: TGCGCCAGCAGCCAAGACACCCTCTCGCGGGGGGGGGTAGATACGCAGTATTTT.

As for this clone: The sample contains more than one DNA sequence encoding this CDR3. The chain combines TRBV6-5 with TRBJ1-2; maybe TRBD1 (6 bases). The CDR3 totals 13 residues. Trimming removed 4 bases at V and 8 bases at J, with 14 bases between. Germline CDR1 and CDR2: MNHEY and SVGAGI. Here the CDR3 DNA reads TGTGCCAGCAGTTCGCGGGGGGCCTGGGGCTACACCTTC. This sequence encodes CASSSRGAWGYTF.

The gene calls are TRBV6-4 and TRBJ2-6; D unresolved. V was clipped by 5 bases and J by 0 bases, with 5 bases between them. This CDR3 contains 14 residues. Germline V gene sequence: CDR1 MRHNA, CDR2 SNTAGT. The CDR3 DNA reads as TGTGCCAGCAGTCCAGACTCTGGGGCCAACGTCCTGACTTTC. Protein product: CASSPDSGANVLTF.

V and J are TRBV11-2 and TRBJ2-5; TRBD1 matches at 9 bases. Germline-derived CDR1 and CDR2 are SGHAT and FQNNGV. J lost 5 bases, V lost 5 bases, and 15 bases had no gene match. This CDR3 is built from 17 residues. This chain's CDR3 is CASSAPRDREVSETQYF. The CDR3 nucleotides read TGTGCCAGCAGCGCCCCGAGGGACAGGGAGGTCTCGGAGACCCAGTACTTC.

A single count supports this clone. The chain couples TRBV4-2 to TRBJ1-1; no clear D gene. This CDR3 region has 13 residues. Germline CDR1 LGHNA, CDR2 YNFKEQ. V shed 4 bases and J shed 3 bases, with 9 bases lying between them. CDR3 nucleotides: TGTGCCAGCAGCCCCGGGAGGGACACTGAAGCTTTCTTT. Encoded protein: CASSPGRDTEAFF.

The V gene is TRBV7-8, the J gene TRBJ2-3; TRBD2 agrees at 8 bases. Germline trimming cut 3 bases from V and 5 bases from J; bases unmatched to any gene: 4. From germline, CDR1 is SGHVS and CDR2 FQNEAQ. This CDR3 has 14 amino acids. The CDR3 DNA reads as TGTGCCAGCAGCTTCGGGGGGGCCATAGATACGCAGTATTTT. Residues: CASSFGGAIDTQYF.

The chain recombines TRBV7-2 with TRBJ2-7, with 10 nucleotides matching TRBD2. Trimming at V came to 6 bases and at J to 2 bases, leaving 7 bases not matched to a gene. This CDR3 contains 15 residues. Germline V gene lookup returns CDR1 SGHTA and CDR2 FQGNSA. The CDR3 region has the DNA TGTGCCAGCAGTTCCGGGACTAGCGCCGCCTACGAGCAGTACTTC. This gives the protein CASSSGTSAAYEQYF.

The chain couples TRBV9 to TRBJ2-1, with 13 bases aligning to TRBD2. Germline loops: CDR1 SGDLS, CDR2 YYNGEE. The CDR3 is 17 amino acids. The V and J ends lost 1 base and 2 bases, in that order; junction bases with no gene match: 3. CDR3 DNA: TGTGCCAGCAGCGTAACAGGGACTAGCGGGACCTACAATGAGCAGTTCTTC. Protein sequence: CASSVTGTSGTYNEQFF.

This clone appeared a few times. The chain is built from TRBV4-3 and TRBJ2-1, with 9 bases aligning to TRBD2. Germline lookup yields CDR1 LGHNA and CDR2 YSLEER. CDR3 size: 15 residues. V lost 6 bases, J lost 2 bases, and 5 bases stayed unmatched. CDR3 DNA: TGCGCCAGCAGGCAGCGGGAGGTGGCCTACAATGAGCAGTTCTTC. Residues: CASRQREVAYNEQFF.

The table lists this clone with a few counts. The V call is TRBV30, the J call TRBJ1-5; 9 bases agree with TRBD1. The CDR3 loop spans 16 amino acids. Germline CDR1 GTSNPN, CDR2 SVGIG (reference sequence). J lost 6 bases, V lost 2 bases, and 11 bases had no gene match. The CDR3 protein is CAWSSQGAGSGQPQHF. The CDR3 region has the DNA TGTGCCTGGAGTTCACAGGGGGCAGGGTCAGGTCAGCCCCAGCATTTT.

The CDR3 sequence is CAWSRDRTSPGANVLTF. In DNA, the CDR3 is TGTGCCTGGAGTCGCGACAGGACCTCTCCTGGGGCCAACGTCCTGACTTTC. The V and J genes are TRBV30 and TRBJ2-6; D may be TRBD1 (6 bases). The V end lost 2 bases, the J end lost 2 bases, and 16 bases lay between the germline ends. The V gene's germline CDR1 is GTSNPN and CDR2 SVGIG (reference sequence). The CDR3 runs 17 residues.

The table lists this clone with a few counts. The chain has TRBV5-1 and TRBJ1-2; 7 nucleotides line up with TRBD1. The CDR3 has 15 amino acids. Trimming took 0 bases from V and 2 from J; bases not matched to a gene: 4. Germline values: CDR1 SGHRS, CDR2 YFSETQ. CDR3 nucleotides: TGCGCCAGCAGCTTGGGGGACAGTGGGAACTATGGCTACACCTTC. As protein: CASSLGDSGNYGYTF.

In this sample, this clone turned up many times. V is TRBV4-3 and J is TRBJ1-1, with 10 bases fitting TRBD1. The V segment lost 4 bases and the J segment 6 bases; nucleotides outside the gene matches: 11. The germline V gene encodes CDR1 LGHNA and CDR2 YSLEER. The CDR3 contains 16 residues. CDR3 in DNA: TGCGCCAGCAGCCGACAAACCGGGACAGGGGACGCTGAAGCTTTCTTT. Translation gives CASSRQTGTGDAEAFF.

The CDR3 bases are TGTGCCAGCAGTTCCCCGGGACTAGCGGGCCTCGCAGATACGCAGTATTTT. It yields the protein CASSSPGLAGLADTQYF. V and J are TRBV27 and TRBJ2-3, with TRBD2 matching over 12 bases. CDR3 size: 17 residues. After removal of 4 bases from V and 4 bases from J, the junction contained 9 bases not matched to a gene. From germline, CDR1 is MNHEY and CDR2 SMNVEV (reference sequence).

The chain is built from TRBV2 and TRBJ1-5; maybe TRBD1 (5 bases). Germline CDR1 reads SNHLY; CDR2 reads FYNNEI. The CDR3 runs to 14 residues. Trimming removed 8 bases at V and 3 bases at J, with 14 bases between. The CDR3 sequence is CASGFLGDNQPQHF. CDR3 in DNA: TGTGCCAGCGGGTTTCTAGGGGACAATCAGCCCCAGCATTTT.

The chain has TRBV9 and TRBJ1-1; 8 nucleotides align to TRBD1. Germline V CDR1 and CDR2: SGDLS, YYNGEE. The CDR3 runs 14 residues. V lost 2 bases and J lost 4; bases outside the gene matches: 4. The CDR3 DNA is TGTGCCAGCAGCGTTCAGGGGGCGGCCACTGAAGCTTTCTTT. It codes for CASSVQGAATEAFF. The whole variable domain, remainder taken from reference TRBV9 and TRBJ1-1, is DSGVTQTPKHLITATGQRVTLRCSPRSGDLSVYWYQQSLDQGLQFLIQYYNGEERAKGNILERFSAQQFPDLHSELNLSSLELGDSALYFCASSVQGAATEAFFGQGTRLTVV.

This sequence joins TRBV2 and TRBJ1-5; no reliable D call. The germline V and J ends were trimmed by 5 bases and 0 bases, with 8 bases remaining between them. Germline V gene sequence: CDR1 SNHLY, CDR2 FYNNEI. The CDR3 length is 14 residues. The CDR3: CASSQENSNQPQHF. For the CDR3, the DNA is TGTGCCAGCAGTCAGGAAAATAGCAATCAGCCCCAGCATTTT.

The rearrangement joins TRBV19 to TRBJ1-5; D remains ambiguous. Per the germline V gene, CDR1 is LNHDA and CDR2 is SQIVND (reference sequence). This CDR3 comprises 14 residues. Trimming left V 5 bases short and J 6 bases short, with 14 bases between. CDR3 protein: CASSGPGWGQPQHF. CDR3 nucleotides: TGTGCCAGTAGTGGTCCGGGGTGGGGTCAGCCCCAGCATTTT.